The clone carrying this T cell receptor (beta chain) was counted between two and nine times. Its antigen remains unknown. These data belong to a study of regulatory T cells in long-lasting Graves disease. Overall study: Persistent Graves' disease meant over 5 years of antithyroid drugs with positive TSH receptor antibodies.

Study-level points and caveats: TRBV28, TRBJ1-2 and TRBJ2-5 were segments that persistent disease favored. Fewer public clonotypes were shared by new patients (966) than by persistent patients (2,741). Persistent Graves' patients showed reduced TCR diversity versus newly diagnosed patients.

As for time point: persistent/refractory GD, antithyroid drugs over 5 years with positive TRAb. RNA isolated from PBMCs was used to make the TCR library. Arm-PCR of CDR3 regions with iRepertoire HTBI primers generated TCR beta libraries. TCRdb redid the calling of the multiplex PCR reads with MiXCR, one entry per CDR3 protein. The table records 400,000 to 500,000 distinct CDR3 sequences, around a fifth of them present only once. Per the germline V gene, CDR1 is LNHDA and CDR2 is SQIVND (reference sequence). V lost 6 bases and J 3 bases, leaving 6 bases between the germline ends. CDR3 length: 12 residues.

Source: peripheral blood mononuclear cells (PBMCs), taken when the disease was refractory, from a patient treated with antithyroid drugs. This TCR came from a female donor with Graves disease. The chain combines TRBV19 with TRBJ1-5; D gene uncertain. This CDR3 is CASRRDNQPQHF. CDR3 nucleotides: TGTGCCAGTAGGCGGGACAATCAGCCCCAGCATTTT.